The 10 T cell receptor beta chains listed next were all sequenced from one sample in a study of blood T cells in healthy people across ages. A sample-barcoded 5' primer and a J-beta primer mix were used in a second PCR of roughly 7 to 12 cycles. TCRdb ran MiXCR on the 5' RACE reads and lists one entry per CDR3 protein. The table records about 1.6 million distinct CDR3 sequences, almost 35% of them present only once. The sequenced sample consisted of blood. These receptors were taken from a woman aged 25 to 39 in good health.

This clonotype was seen a handful of times. The chain combines TRBV21-1 with TRBJ2-7; the table's D call TRBD1 went unverified against the DNA. TRBV21-1 is a pseudogene locus. The CDR3 extends over 16 amino acids. For the CDR3, the DNA is TGTGCCAGCAGCGTATTGACAGGGGGCTACCCCTACGAGCAGTACTTC. Translation: CASSVLTGGYPYEQYF.

Written as DNA, the CDR3 is TGTGCCAGCAGCAAGGACAGTTCCTACAATGAGCAGTTCTTC. Protein sequence: CASSKDSSYNEQFF. The gene calls are TRBV27 and TRBJ2-1; D is possibly TRBD1 (6 bases). CDR3 length: 14 residues. Germline CDR1 and CDR2: MNHEY and SMNVEV (reference sequence). With 6 bases removed from V and 1 base from J, the gap between germline ends came to 10 bases.

Comment on this clonotype: This may stem from a read error, because a much larger clone lies one nucleotide away. This rearrangement joins TRBV10-3 to TRBJ2-5; a weak D match, TRBD1 (5 bases). The assigned J gene may be wrong: the sequence end matches TRBJ2-7 better. In germline, CDR1 is ENHRY, CDR2 SYGVKD. The length of the CDR3 is 15 residues. In nucleotides, the CDR3 is TGTGCCGTCAGTGAATTGGGGCAGGGTCCTTACGAGCAGTACTTC. This sequence encodes CAVSELGQGPYEQYF.

The rearrangement links TRBV30 to TRBJ1-1; the D gene is possibly TRBD1 (6 bases). Trimming shortened V by 4 bases and J by 7 bases, and 10 bases separated the two germline ends. The CDR3 is 11 residues long. Per the germline V gene, CDR1 is GTSNPN and CDR2 is SVGIG (reference sequence). In DNA form, the CDR3 reads TGTGCCTGGAAAAAACAGGGTGAAGCTTTCTTT. Protein sequence: CAWKKQGEAFF.

J is TRBJ2-6 and V is TRBV20-1, with D possibly TRBD2 on 6 matching bases. The V end was cut by 3 bases, the J end by 4 bases, with 13 bases between. The V gene's germline CDR1 is DFQATT and CDR2 SNEGSKA (reference sequence). This CDR3 contains 15 residues. The CDR3, as DNA: TGCAGTGCTAGTGTTGCGGGGAACGGGGCCAACGTCCTGACTTTC. This codes for CSASVAGNGANVLTF.

This clonotype was observed a handful of times. The chain is built from TRBV5-4 and TRBJ1-1; perhaps TRBD1 as D (6 bases). Germline CDR1 and CDR2: SGHNT and YYREEE (reference sequence). V gave up 4 bases and J gave up 4 bases, with 11 bases separating them. This CDR3 spans 13 amino acids. DNA of the CDR3: TGTGCCAGCAGCGCGTCGGGGGCCACTGAAGCTTTCTTT. Protein sequence: CASSASGATEAFF.

This clonotype occurred a few times. The V call is TRBV29-1, the J call TRBJ1-6; 7 positions agree with TRBD1. CDR3 size: 13 residues. V gave up 4 bases and J gave up 8 bases; unmatched junction bases: 5. Germline CDR1 reads SQVTM; CDR2 reads ANQGSEA. The CDR3 coding sequence is TGCAGCGTTGCCAAGGGGGCGGATTCACCCCTCCACTTT. Translating it yields CSVAKGADSPLHF.

V usage is TRBV2 and J usage is TRBJ1-5, with 8 bases fitting TRBD1. The ends lost 7 bases at V and 5 bases at J; junction bases unmatched: 4. The CDR3 consists of 13 residues. Germline V gene sequence: CDR1 SNHLY, CDR2 FYNNEI. CDR3 in DNA: TGTGCCAGCAAAAAGACAGGGGATCAGCCCCAGCATTTT. Translation: CASKKTGDQPQHF.

The chain recombines TRBV6-5 with TRBJ2-4, with TRBD1 matching over 9 bases. TRBJ2-7 explains the end of the DNA better; the J call may be wrong. The CDR3 consists of 16 residues. Germline V gives CDR1 MNHEY, CDR2 SVGAGI. CDR3 protein: CASSYSGQGPSYEQYF. The CDR3 bases are TGTGCCAGCAGTTACTCGGGACAGGGCCCCTCCTACGAGCAGTACTTC.

V is TRBV7-9 and J is TRBJ1-2; 7 bases agree with TRBD1. J lost 0 bases, V lost 4 bases, and 8 bases had no gene match. The germline V gene has CDR1 SEHNR and CDR2 FQNEAQ (reference sequence). The CDR3 extends over 16 amino acids. The CDR3 region is CASSSTQGQANYGYTF. As DNA, the CDR3 is TGTGCCAGCAGCTCCACTCAAGGACAGGCTAACTATGGCTACACCTTC.